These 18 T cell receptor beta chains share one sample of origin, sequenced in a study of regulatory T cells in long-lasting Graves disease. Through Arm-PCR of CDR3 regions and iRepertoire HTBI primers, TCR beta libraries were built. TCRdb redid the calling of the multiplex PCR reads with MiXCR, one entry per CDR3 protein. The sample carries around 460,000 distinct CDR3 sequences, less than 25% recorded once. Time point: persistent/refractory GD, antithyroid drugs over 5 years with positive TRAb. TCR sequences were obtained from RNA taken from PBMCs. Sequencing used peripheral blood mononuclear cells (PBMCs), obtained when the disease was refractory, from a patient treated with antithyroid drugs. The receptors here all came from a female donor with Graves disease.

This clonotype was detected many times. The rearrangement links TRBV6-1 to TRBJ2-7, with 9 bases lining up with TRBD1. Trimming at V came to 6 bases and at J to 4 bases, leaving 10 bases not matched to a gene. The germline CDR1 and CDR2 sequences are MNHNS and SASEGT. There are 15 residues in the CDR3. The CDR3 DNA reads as TGTGCCAGCAGCCGTACGATTGACAGGGGGTACGAGCAGTACTTC. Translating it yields CASSRTIDRGYEQYF.

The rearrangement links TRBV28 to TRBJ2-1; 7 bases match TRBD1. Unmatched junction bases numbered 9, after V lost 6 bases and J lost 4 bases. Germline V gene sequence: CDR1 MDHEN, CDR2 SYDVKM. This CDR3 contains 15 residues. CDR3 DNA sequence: TGTGCCAGCAGCACCGGGACAGCGAAGTACAATGAGCAGTTCTTC. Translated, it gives CASSTGTAKYNEQFF.

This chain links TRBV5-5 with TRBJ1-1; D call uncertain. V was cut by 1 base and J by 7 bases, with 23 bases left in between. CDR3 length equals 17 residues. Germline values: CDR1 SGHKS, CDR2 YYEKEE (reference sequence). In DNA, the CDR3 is TGTGCCAGCAGCTTGTTCATCTCGTCAGGCGGGGTAGGTGAAGCTTTCTTT. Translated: CASSLFISSGGVGEAFF.

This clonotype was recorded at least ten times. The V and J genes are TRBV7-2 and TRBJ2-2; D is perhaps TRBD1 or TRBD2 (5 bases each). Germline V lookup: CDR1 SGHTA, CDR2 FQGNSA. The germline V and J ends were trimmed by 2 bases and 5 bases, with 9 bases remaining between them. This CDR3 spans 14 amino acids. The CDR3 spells CASSLQGETGELFF. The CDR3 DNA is TGTGCCAGCAGCTTACAGGGAGAGACCGGGGAGCTGTTTTTT.

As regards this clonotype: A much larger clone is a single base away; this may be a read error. As DNA, the CDR3 is TGTGCCAGCACACCCCAGGGGATTAACACTGAAGCTTCCTTT. It codes for CASTPQGINTEASF. This sequence joins TRBV12-3 or TRBV12-4 and TRBJ1-1, with D perhaps matching TRBD1 (6 bases). The CDR3 is made up of 14 amino acids.

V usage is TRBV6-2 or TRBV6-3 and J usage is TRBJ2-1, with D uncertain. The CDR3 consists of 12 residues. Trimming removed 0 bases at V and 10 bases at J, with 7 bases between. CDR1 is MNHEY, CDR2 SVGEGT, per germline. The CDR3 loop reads CASSYSFSEQFF. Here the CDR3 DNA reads TGTGCCAGCAGTTACTCGTTTAGCGAGCAGTTCTTC.

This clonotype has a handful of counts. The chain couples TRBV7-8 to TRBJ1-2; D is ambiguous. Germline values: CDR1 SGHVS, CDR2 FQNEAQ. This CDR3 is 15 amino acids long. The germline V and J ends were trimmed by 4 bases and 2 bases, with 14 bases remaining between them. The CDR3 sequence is CASSSSKRFNYGYTF. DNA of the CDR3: TGTGCCAGCAGCTCGTCCAAAAGATTCAACTATGGCTACACCTTC.

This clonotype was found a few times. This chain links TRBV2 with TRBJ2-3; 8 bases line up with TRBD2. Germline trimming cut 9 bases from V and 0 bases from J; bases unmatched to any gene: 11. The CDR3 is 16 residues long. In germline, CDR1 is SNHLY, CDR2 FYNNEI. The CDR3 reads CARPGVAGISTDTQYF. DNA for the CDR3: TGTGCCAGGCCGGGAGTAGCGGGAATTAGCACAGATACGCAGTATTTT.

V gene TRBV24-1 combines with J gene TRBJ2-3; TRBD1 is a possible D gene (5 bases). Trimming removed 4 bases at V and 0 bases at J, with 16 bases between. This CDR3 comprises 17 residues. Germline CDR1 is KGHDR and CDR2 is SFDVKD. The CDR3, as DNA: TGTGCCACCAGTGACCTTACGACAGACTCTAGCACAGATACGCAGTATTTT. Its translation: CATSDLTTDSSTDTQYF.

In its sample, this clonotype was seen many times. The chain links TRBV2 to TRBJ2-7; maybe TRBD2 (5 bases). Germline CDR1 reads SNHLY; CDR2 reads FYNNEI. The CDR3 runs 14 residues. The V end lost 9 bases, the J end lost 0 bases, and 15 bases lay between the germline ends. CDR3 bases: TGTGCCAGGTCAACAGCTACTAGCTCCTACGAGCAGTACTTC. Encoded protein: CARSTATSSYEQYF.

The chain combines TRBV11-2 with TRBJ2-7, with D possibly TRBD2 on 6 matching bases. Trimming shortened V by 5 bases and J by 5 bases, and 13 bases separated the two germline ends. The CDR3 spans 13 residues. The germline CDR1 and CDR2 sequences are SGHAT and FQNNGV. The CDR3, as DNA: TGTGCCAGCAGCCCTTGGCGGGACCACGAGCAGTACTTC. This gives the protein CASSPWRDHEQYF.

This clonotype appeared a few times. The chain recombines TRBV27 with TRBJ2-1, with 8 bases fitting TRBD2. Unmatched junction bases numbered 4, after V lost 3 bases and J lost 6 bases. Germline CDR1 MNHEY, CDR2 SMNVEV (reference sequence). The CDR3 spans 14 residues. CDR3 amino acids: CASSLGGGFNEQFF. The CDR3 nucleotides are TGTGCCAGCAGTTTGGGCGGGGGGTTCAATGAGCAGTTCTTC.

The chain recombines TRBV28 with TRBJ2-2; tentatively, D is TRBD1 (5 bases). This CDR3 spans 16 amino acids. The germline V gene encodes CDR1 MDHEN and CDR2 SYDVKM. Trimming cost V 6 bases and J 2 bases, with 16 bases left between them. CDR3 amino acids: CASRGRVVQNTGELFF. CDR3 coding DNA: TGTGCCAGCAGGGGCAGGGTAGTTCAAAACACCGGGGAGCTGTTTTTT.

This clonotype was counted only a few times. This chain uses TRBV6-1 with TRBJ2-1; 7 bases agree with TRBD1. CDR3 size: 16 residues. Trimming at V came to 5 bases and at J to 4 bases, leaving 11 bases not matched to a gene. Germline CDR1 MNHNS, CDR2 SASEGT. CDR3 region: CASSTWTGFWYNEQFF. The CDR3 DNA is TGTGCCAGCAGTACCTGGACAGGATTTTGGTACAATGAGCAGTTCTTC.

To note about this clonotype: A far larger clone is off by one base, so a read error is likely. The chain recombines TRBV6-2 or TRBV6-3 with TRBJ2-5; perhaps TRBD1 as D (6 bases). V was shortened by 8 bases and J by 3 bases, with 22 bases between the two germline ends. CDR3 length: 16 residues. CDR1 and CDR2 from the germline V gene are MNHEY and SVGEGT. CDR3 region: CASRPTVRGAKETQYF. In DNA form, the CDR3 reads TGTGCCAGCCGCCCAACGGTCAGGGGTGCGAAAGAGACCCAGTACTTC.

The CDR3: CAWSVRGSGRSPLHF. The CDR3 DNA follows: TGTGCCTGGAGTGTACGGGGATCCGGTCGATCACCCCTCCACTTT. The chain employs TRBV30 and TRBJ1-6; D ambiguous. Trimming stripped 0 bases from V and 10 bases from J, with 16 bases between. Germline CDR1 reads GTSNPN; CDR2 reads SVGIG (reference sequence). The CDR3 is 15 residues long.

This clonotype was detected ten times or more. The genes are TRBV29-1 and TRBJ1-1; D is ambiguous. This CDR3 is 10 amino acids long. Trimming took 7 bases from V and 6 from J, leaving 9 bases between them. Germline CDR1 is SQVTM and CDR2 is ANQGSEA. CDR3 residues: CSGGTAEAFF. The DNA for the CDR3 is TGCAGCGGTGGCACCGCTGAAGCTTTCTTT.

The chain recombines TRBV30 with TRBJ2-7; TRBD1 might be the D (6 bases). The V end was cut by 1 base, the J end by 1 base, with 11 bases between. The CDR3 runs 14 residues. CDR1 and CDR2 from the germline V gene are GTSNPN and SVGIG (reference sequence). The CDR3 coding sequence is TGTGCCTGGAGTGCACGGGGACATTCCTACGAGCAGTACTTC. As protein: CAWSARGHSYEQYF.